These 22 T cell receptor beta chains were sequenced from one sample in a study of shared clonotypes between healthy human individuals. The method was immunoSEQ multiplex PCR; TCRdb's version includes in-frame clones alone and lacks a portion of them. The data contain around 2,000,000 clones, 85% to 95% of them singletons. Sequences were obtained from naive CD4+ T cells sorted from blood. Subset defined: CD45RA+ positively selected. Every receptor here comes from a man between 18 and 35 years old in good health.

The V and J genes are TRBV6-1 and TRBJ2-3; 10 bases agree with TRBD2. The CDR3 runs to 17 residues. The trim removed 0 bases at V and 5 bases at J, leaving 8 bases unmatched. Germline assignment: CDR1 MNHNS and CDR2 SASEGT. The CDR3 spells CASSEAGAGGPKDTQYF. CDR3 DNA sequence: TGTGCCAGCAGTGAAGCAGGAGCGGGGGGGCCGAAAGATACGCAGTATTTT.

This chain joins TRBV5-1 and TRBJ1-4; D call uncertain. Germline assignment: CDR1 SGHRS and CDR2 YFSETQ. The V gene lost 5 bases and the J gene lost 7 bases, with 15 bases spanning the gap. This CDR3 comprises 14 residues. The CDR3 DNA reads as TGCGCCAGCAGGACGGCGGGTATTGGTGAAAAACTGTTTTTT. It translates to CASRTAGIGEKLFF.

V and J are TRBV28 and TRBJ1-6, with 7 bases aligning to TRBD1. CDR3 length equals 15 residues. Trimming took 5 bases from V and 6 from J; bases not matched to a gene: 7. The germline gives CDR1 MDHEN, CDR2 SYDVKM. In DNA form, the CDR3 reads TGTGCCAGCAGTAAAGGGACAGTGTCTAATTCACCCCTCCACTTT. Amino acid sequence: CASSKGTVSNSPLHF.

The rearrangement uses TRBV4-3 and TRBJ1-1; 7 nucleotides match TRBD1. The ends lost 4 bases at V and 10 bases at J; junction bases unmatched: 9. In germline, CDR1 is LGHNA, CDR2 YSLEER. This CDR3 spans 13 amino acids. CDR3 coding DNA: TGCGCCAGCAGCCGCTCCGACAGGGTGGCAGCTTTCTTT. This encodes CASSRSDRVAAFF.

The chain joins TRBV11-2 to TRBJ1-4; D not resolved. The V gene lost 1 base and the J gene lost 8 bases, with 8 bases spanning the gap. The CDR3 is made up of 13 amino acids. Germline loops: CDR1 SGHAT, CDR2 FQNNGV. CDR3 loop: CASSLVMGEKLFF. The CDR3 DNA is TGTGCCAGCAGCTTAGTAATGGGGGAAAAACTGTTTTTT.

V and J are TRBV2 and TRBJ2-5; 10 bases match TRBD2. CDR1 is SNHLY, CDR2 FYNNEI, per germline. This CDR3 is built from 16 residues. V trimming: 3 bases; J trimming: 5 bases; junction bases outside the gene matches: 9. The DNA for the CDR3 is TGTGCCAGCAGTGAGAGTCCTAGCGGGAGAAGTGAGACCCAGTACTTC. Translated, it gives CASSESPSGRSETQYF.

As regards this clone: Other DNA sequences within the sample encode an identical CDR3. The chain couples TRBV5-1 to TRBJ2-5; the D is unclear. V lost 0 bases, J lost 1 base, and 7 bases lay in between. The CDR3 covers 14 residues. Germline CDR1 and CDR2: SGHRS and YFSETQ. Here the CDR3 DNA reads TGCGCCAGCAGCTTGGAAGGCTCCCAAGAGACCCAGTACTTC. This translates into CASSLEGSQETQYF. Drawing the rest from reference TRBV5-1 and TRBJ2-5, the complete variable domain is KAGVTQTPRYLIKTRGQQVTLSCSPISGHRSVSWYQQTPGQGLQFLFEYFSETQRNKGNFPGRFSGRQFSNSRSEMNVSTLELGDSALYLCASSLEGSQETQYFGPGTRLLVL.

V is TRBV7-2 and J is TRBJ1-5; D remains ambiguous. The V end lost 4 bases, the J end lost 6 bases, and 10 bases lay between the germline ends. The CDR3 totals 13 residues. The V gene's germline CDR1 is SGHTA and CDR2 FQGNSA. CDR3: CASSSTRGQPQHF. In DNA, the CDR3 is TGTGCCAGCAGCTCTACGCGGGGTCAGCCCCAGCATTTT.

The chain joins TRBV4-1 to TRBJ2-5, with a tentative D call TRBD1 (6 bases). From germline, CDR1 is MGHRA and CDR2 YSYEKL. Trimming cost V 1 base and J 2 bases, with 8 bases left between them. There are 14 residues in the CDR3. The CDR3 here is CASSQVRGQETQYF. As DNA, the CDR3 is TGCGCCAGCAGCCAAGTAAGGGGGCAAGAGACCCAGTACTTC.

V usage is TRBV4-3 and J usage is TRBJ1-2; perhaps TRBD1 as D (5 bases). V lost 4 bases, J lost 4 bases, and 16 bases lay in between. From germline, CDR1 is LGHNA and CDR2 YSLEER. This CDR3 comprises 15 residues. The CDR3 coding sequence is TGCGCCAGCAGCCCCACCTGGGGGGGTCCCTATGGCTACACCTTC. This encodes CASSPTWGGPYGYTF.

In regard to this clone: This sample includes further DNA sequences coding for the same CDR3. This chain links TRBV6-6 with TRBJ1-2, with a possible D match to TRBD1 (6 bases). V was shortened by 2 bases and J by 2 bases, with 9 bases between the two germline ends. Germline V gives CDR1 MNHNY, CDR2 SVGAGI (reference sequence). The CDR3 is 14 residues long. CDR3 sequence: CASSYRGANYGYTF. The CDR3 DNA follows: TGTGCCAGCAGTTACCGGGGGGCGAACTATGGCTACACCTTC.

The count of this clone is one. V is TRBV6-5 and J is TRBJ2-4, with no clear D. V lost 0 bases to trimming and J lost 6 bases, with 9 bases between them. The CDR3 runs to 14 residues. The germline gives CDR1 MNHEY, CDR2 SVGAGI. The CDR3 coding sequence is TGTGCCAGCAGTTACTCGAGCGAGTTAAACATTCAGTACTTC. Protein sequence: CASSYSSELNIQYF.

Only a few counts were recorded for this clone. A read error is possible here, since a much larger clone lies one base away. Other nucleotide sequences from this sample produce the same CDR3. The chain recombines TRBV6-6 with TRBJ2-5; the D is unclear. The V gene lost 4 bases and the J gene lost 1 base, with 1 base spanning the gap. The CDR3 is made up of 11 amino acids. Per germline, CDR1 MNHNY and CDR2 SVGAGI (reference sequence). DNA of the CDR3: TGTGCCAGCAGTTTCCAAGAGACCCAGTACTTC. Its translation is CASSFQETQYF.

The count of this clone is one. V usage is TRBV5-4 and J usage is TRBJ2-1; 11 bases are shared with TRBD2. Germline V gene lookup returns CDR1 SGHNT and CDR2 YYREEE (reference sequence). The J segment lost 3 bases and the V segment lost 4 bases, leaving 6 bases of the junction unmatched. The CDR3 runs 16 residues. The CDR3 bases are TGTGCCAGCAGCCCTCCCGGGACTAGCGGCTACAATGAGCAGTTCTTC. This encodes CASSPPGTSGYNEQFF.

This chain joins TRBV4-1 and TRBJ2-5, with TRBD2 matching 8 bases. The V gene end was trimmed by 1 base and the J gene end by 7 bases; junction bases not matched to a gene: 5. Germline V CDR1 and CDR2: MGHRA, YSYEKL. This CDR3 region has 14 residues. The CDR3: CASSQAAGGGTQYF. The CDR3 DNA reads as TGCGCCAGCAGCCAAGCGGCGGGGGGCGGGACCCAGTACTTC.

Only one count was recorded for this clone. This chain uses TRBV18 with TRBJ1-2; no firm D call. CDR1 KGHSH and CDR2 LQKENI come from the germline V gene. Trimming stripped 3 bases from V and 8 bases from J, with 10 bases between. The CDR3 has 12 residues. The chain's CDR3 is CASSPDTWGYTF. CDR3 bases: TGTGCCAGCTCACCGGATACATGGGGCTACACCTTC.

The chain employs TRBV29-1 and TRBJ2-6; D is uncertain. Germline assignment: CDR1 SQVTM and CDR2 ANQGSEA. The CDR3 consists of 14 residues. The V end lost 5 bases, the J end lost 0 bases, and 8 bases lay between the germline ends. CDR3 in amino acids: CSVHPGSGANVLTF. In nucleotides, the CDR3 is TGCAGCGTTCACCCAGGCTCTGGGGCCAACGTCCTGACTTTC.

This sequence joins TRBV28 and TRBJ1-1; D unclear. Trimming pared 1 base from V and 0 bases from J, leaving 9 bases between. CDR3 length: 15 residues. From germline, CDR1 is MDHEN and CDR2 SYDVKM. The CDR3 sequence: CASSLLPVMNTEAFF. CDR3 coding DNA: TGTGCCAGCAGTTTATTACCGGTAATGAACACTGAAGCTTTCTTT. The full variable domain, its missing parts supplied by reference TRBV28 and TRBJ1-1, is DVKVTQSSRYLVKRTGEKVFLECVQDMDHENMFWYRQDPGLGLRLIYFSYDVKMKEKGDIPEGYSVSREKKERFSLILESASTNQTSMYLCASSLLPVMNTEAFFGQGTRLTVV.

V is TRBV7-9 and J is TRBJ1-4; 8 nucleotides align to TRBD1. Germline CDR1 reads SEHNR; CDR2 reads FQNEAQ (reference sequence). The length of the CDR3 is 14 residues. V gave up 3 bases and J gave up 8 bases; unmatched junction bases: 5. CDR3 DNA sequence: TGTGCCAGCAGCTTGACAGGGGCGGGAGAAAAACTGTTTTTT. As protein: CASSLTGAGEKLFF.

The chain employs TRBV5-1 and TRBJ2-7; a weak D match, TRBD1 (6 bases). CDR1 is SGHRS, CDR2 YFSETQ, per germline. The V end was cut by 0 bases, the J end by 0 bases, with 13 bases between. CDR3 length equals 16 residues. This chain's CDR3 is CASSLGGLLDSYEQYF. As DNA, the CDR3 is TGCGCCAGCAGCTTGGGGGGGCTCTTAGACTCCTACGAGCAGTACTTC.

CDR3 loop: CASSLWVLNQGEPNYEQYF. For the CDR3, the DNA is TGCGCCAGCAGCTTGTGGGTTCTTAATCAGGGGGAGCCTAACTACGAGCAGTACTTC. The genes are TRBV5-1 and TRBJ2-7, with 7 bases that match TRBD1. CDR3 length: 19 amino acids. Trimming at V came to 1 base and at J to 3 bases, leaving 19 bases not matched to a gene. The V gene's germline CDR1 is SGHRS and CDR2 YFSETQ. Complete variable domain (other parts from reference TRBV5-1 and TRBJ2-7): KAGVTQTPRYLIKTRGQQVTLSCSPISGHRSVSWYQQTPGQGLQFLFEYFSETQRNKGNFPGRFSGRQFSNSRSEMNVSTLELGDSALYLCASSLWVLNQGEPNYEQYFGPGTRLTVT.

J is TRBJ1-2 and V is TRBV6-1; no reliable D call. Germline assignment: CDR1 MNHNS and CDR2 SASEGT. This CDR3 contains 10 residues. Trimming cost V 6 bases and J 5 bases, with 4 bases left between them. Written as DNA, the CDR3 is TGTGCCAGCAGGCAGTATGGCTACACCTTC. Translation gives CASRQYGYTF.